This T cell receptor (beta chain) was found in a study of human T cells and chemical hapten exposure. This clonotype was observed a handful of times. Via MiXCR, TCRdb re-called the 5' RACE reads, giving one row per CDR3 protein. The sample holds about 81,000 distinct CDR3 sequences, more than 7% seen once. Total RNA was isolated from whole blood that had not been fractionated. From germline, CDR1 is DFQATT and CDR2 SNEGSKA (reference sequence). The CDR3 consists of 14 residues. The V gene lost 3 bases and the J gene lost 6 bases, with 17 bases spanning the gap. This chain joins TRBV20-1 and TRBJ1-1; weak D call: TRBD1 (5 bases). This receptor was taken from a male donor in good health. DNA for the CDR3: TGCAGTGCTAGTAAGACAGTGGGGTTCGCTGAAGCTTTCTTT. Protein: CSASKTVGFAEAFF.